This T cell receptor (beta chain) is from a study of CD8+CD57+ T cells in acquired aplastic anemia. Study-wide context: Across the sorted CD4+ and CD8+ cells, DNA amounts averaged roughly 3 ug.

The CDR3 spans 15 residues. Germline CDR1 reads SQVTM; CDR2 reads ANQGSEA. V gave up 8 bases and J gave up 5 bases; unmatched junction bases: 16. Selection for sequencing was limited to patients who had shown CD8+CD57+ cell expansion by flow cytometry. Genomic DNA, the template, was used for profiling of the TCR beta VDJ and CDR3. TCRdb reprocessed the reads with MiXCR, giving one entry per CDR3 protein. The data hold more than 150,000 distinct CDR3 sequences, with over 40% observed a single time. Sequenced: sorted CD4+, CD8+, or CD8+CD57+ T cells (not recorded which) from PBMCs. The chain recombines TRBV29-1 with TRBJ2-5; 8 positions agree with TRBD2. The sequence came from a human donor with aplastic anemia. The CDR3 region is CSPITAGLVLETQYF. The CDR3, as DNA: TGCAGCCCTATCACGGCGGGACTAGTACTCGAGACCCAGTACTTC.